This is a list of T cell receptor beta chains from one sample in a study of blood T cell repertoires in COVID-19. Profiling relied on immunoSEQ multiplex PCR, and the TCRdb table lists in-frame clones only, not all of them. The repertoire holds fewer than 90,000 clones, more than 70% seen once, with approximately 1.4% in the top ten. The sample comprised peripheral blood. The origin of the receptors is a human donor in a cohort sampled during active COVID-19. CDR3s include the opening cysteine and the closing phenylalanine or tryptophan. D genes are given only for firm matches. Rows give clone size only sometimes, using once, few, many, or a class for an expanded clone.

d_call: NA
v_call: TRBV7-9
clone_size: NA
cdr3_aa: CASSLSSTRDTQYF

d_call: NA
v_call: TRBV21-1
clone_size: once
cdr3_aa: CASPVGELFF

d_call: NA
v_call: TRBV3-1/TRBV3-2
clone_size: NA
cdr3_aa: CASSQDMRLNEKLFF

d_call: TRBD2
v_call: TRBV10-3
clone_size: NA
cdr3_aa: CAKKLGSGGTPYEQYF

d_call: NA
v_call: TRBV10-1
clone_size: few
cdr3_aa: CASSEQTQGGEQYF

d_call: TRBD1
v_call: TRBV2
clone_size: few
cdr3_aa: CASNGQGPASRNQPQHF

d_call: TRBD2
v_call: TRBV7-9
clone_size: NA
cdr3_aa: CASSQKLRTSGLRNEQFF

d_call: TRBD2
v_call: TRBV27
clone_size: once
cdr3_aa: CASSGSISGELFF

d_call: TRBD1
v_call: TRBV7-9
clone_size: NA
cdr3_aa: CASSLGTGDPRQFF

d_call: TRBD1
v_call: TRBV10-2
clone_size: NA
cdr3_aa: CASTWDRVLETQYF

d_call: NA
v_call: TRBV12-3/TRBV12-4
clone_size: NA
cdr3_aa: CASSPQGSGELFF

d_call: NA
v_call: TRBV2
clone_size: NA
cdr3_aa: CASSALRSGSMSSYNEQFF

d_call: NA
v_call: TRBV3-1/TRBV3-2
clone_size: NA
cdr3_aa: CASNRNTWSSYNEQFF

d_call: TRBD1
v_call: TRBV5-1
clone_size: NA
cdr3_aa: CASSLSTGGGGELFF

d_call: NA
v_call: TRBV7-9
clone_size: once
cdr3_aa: CASSERLGGTGELFF

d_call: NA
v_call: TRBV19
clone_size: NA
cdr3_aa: CASSPLFLQGIEQFF

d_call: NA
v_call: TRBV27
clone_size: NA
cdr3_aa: CASSLDRIHGYTF

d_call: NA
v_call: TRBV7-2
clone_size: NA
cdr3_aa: CASSGRQSYEQYF

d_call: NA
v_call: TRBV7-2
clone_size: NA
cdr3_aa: CASSARAGGPPGVQFF

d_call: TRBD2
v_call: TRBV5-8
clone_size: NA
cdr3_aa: CASSGGLAGVEETQYF

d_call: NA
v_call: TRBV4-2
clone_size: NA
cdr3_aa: CASSQAGMGANVLTF

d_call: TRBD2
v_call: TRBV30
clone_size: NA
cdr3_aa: CAWARTSGSSYNEQFF

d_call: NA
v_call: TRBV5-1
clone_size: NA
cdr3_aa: CASSQGPTGSYEQYF

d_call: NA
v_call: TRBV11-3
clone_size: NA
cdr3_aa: CASSLGESSYNEQFF

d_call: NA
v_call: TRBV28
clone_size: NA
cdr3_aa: CASSSGSKGTEAFF